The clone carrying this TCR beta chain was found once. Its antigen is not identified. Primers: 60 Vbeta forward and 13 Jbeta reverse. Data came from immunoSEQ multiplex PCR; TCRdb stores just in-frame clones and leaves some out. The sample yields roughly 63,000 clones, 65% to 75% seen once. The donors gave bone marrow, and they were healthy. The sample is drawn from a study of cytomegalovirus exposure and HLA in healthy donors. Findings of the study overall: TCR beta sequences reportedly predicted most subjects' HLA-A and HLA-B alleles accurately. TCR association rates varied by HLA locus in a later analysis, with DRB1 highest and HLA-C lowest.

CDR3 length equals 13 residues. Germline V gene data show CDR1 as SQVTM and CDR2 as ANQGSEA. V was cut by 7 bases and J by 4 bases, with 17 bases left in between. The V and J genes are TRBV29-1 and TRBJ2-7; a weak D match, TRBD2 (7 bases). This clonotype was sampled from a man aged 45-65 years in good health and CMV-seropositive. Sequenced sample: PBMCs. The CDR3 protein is CSGGMGGQYEQYF. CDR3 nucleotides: TGCAGCGGTGGCATGGGGGGGCAATACGAGCAGTACTTC.